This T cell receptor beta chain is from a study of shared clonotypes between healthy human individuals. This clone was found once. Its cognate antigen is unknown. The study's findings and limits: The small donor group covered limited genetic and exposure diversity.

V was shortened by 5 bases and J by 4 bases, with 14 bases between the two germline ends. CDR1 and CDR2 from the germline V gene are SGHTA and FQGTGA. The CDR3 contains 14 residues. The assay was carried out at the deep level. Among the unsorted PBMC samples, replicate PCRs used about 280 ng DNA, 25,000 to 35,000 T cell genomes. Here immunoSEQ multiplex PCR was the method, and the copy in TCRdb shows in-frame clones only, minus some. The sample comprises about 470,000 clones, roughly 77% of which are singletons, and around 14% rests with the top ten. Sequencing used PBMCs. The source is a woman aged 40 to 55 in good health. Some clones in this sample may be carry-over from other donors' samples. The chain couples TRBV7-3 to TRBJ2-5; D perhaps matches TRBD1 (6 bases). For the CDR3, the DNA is TGTGCCAGCAGCAGGACCGCCAGGGGAGAGACCCAGTACTTC. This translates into CASSRTARGETQYF. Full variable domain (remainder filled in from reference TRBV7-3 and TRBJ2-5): GAGVSQTPSNKVTEKGKYVELRCDPISGHTALYWYRQSLGQGPEFLIYFQGTGAADDSGLPNDRFFAVRPEGSVSTLKIQRTERGDSAVYLCASSRTARGETQYFGPGTRLLVL.